This is a list of T cell receptor beta chains from one sample in a study of CD8 T cells in Susac syndrome. TCRdb analysed the immunoSEQ multiplex PCR reads with MiXCR anew, one entry per CDR3 protein. The data show about 160,000 distinct CDR3 sequences, over 85% seen once. The specimen sequenced was CD4+ T cells from PBMCs. These TCRs come from a human donor in good health. Each CDR3 is given without its conserved first and last residue. Fields, in order: V gene, J gene, D gene, CDR3 protein. D genes are given only for firm matches.

TRBV19,TRBJ1-1,.,ASSISIDWNTEAF
TRBV29-1,TRBJ2-3,TRBD1,SVELGQGSEDTQY
TRBV5-1,TRBJ1-1,.,ASSPEGGRITKAF
TRBV28,TRBJ2-4,.,ASIPQIADENIQY
TRBV7-8,TRBJ2-2,.,ASSLRGTGELF
TRBV14,TRBJ2-5,TRBD1,ASSERRTGKEKQETQY
TRBV27,TRBJ1-4,.,ASSSYIGEGEKLF
TRBV20-1,TRBJ1-6,.,SARGGAGMEYNSPLH
TRBV7-3,TRBJ2-1,.,ASSPGTYNEQF
TRBV13,TRBJ2-7,.,ASSLAWGPGYEQY
TRBV20-1,TRBJ2-1,.,SAWGNEQF
TRBV7-9,TRBJ2-2,TRBD2,ASRLGLEFAGELF
TRBV30,TRBJ2-5,.,AWSVLAGNWETQY
TRBV27,TRBJ2-5,.,ASSSRSGEETQY
TRBV7-8,TRBJ2-5,.,ASSLDRPQETQY
TRBV2,TRBJ1-5,.,ASSYTGSNQPQH
TRBV20-1,TRBJ2-1,TRBD1,SAGFWDRGKQEQF
TRBV3-1,TRBJ2-5,.,ASSRLRVETQY
TRBV4-1,TRBJ2-7,TRBD1,ASSQVPGQGSYEQY
TRBV6-5,TRBJ2-7,.,ASSGAYSYEQY
TRBV19,TRBJ2-5,TRBD2,ASTAGGQETQY
TRBV5-1,TRBJ1-5,TRBD1,ASSLGQDGQPQH
TRBV6-1,TRBJ2-3,.,ASSESHKEDTQY
TRBV12-3/TRBV12-4,TRBJ1-2,.,ASSLNLGRGYT
TRBV5-6,TRBJ1-2,TRBD1,ASSLGGQGVGGYT
TRBV6-6,TRBJ2-7,.,ASSRTYEQY
TRBV2,TRBJ1-5,TRBD1,ASLIDRGNQPQH
TRBV9,TRBJ2-1,.,ASSVAVGSYNEQF
TRBV29-1,TRBJ1-2,.,SVEVPGLLYGYT
TRBV2,TRBJ2-7,.,ASTGSYEQY
TRBV19,TRBJ2-5,.,ASSTKVLPRGETQY
TRBV29-1,TRBJ2-3,TRBD1,SVATGGVKDTQY
TRBV7-8,TRBJ1-1,.,ASSLAGEAF
TRBV7-2,TRBJ1-4,.,ASSLRGLEKLF
TRBV7-2,TRBJ1-1,.,ASSWARQRTTEAF
TRBV12-3/TRBV12-4,TRBJ2-3,.,ASSLWANTQY
TRBV24-1,TRBJ2-1,.,ATSDAQGNTHNEQF
TRBV28,TRBJ2-5,.,ASSLPGAGETQY
TRBV27,TRBJ1-4,.,ASSPLTGEKLF
TRBV18,TRBJ2-7,TRBD2,ASSPRSQRGGNYEQY
TRBV6-2/TRBV6-3,TRBJ1-5,.,ASRDSNQPQH
TRBV5-1,TRBJ2-3,TRBD2,ASSAGTSGGTDTQY
TRBV12-3/TRBV12-4,TRBJ1-1,TRBD1,ASSAPTGRNTEAF
TRBV4-2,TRBJ1-2,.,ASSQGLKQGRKKGYT
TRBV19,TRBJ1-2,.,ASQPGQRTYGYT
TRBV2,TRBJ2-3,TRBD1,ASIARGDRGPRDTQY
TRBV7-8,TRBJ1-1,TRBD1,ASSQETGRGTEAF
TRBV29-1,TRBJ2-3,TRBD2,SVVGTSRPSTDTQY
TRBV2,TRBJ1-5,.,ASKVGQGSQPQH
TRBV7-2,TRBJ2-5,.,ASSRQGGGGRETQY
TRBV7-3,TRBJ2-3,TRBD2,ASSSGLATDTQY
TRBV4-1,TRBJ1-2,.,ASSHPPQGVYGYT
TRBV12-3/TRBV12-4,TRBJ2-1,TRBD2,ASSLQTSGASYNEQF
TRBV7-2,TRBJ2-3,.,ASSLSGPSTDTQY
TRBV29-1,TRBJ2-3,TRBD2,SVETSGATDTQY